This record covers a single TCR beta chain. Its antigen remains unidentified. The data derive from a study of lymphopenia after photon versus proton radiotherapy. Overall study findings and caveats: Survival link was tested only in deceased patients; proton benefit remains a possibility. Post-nadir TCR diversity decline inversely tracked overall survival among those who died. After lymphocyte nadir, photon-treated repertoires showed oligoclonal expansion, especially CD8+ Temra. Photon-treated patients lost naive T cells and TCR diversity; proton-treated stayed stable.

Using immunoSEQ multiplex PCR, the repertoire was profiled, and TCRdb retains in-frame clones only, with some absent. The data hold 20,000 to 30,000 clones, with approximately 85% observed a single time. The specimen comprised peripheral blood, sampled from a patient treated with photon-based radiotherapy. The TCR sequence derives from a man aged 25-40 years with gastric cancer.

The CDR3 spells CASSQFLDTAYEQYF. Here the CDR3 DNA reads TGCGCCAGCAGCCAGTTTCTCGACACCGCCTACGAGCAGTACTTC. The chain has TRBV4-1 and TRBJ2-7; D unclear. V was pared by 3 bases and J by 2 bases, with 14 bases between. CDR3 length: 15 residues. Germline V gives CDR1 MGHRA, CDR2 YSYEKL.